The T cell receptor (beta chain) under discussion was sequenced for a study of cytomegalovirus exposure and HLA in healthy donors. Study findings and constraints: Accurate prediction of most subjects' HLA-A and HLA-B alleles from TCR beta sequences was reported.

PCR was performed using 60 Vbeta and 13 Jbeta primers. The protocol was immunoSEQ multiplex PCR, while the TCRdb copy is restricted to in-frame clones and leaves out a portion. The table shows roughly 160,000 clones, with roughly 80% occurring only once. Note on this clone: Antigen: not known. The junction and the germline gene differ at one end; a read error may be behind it.

Healthy bone marrow donors made up the donor group. The germline V gene has CDR1 SEHNR and CDR2 FQNEAQ (reference sequence). The CDR3 totals 15 residues. The sequence was obtained from a man aged 25-40 years in good health and CMV-seronegative. The rearrangement uses TRBV7-9 and TRBJ1-2; TRBD1 matches 11 bases. Input material: PBMCs. The CDR3 bases are TGTTCCAGCAGCACGGGACAGGGGGGAAAATATGGCTACACCTTC. Translation gives CSSSTGQGGKYGYTF.